Presented here are 28 T cell receptor beta chains from one specimen sequenced in a study of T cell repertoires in cytomegalovirus infection. Antigen specificity for these receptors is unknown. TCRdb re-derived calls from the reads in MiXCR, one entry per CDR3 protein. Counted here are about 570,000 distinct CDR3 sequences, under 45% occurring once; the ten biggest clones make up around 48%. The material was cultured PBMCs, obtained from culture after CMV antigen stimulation. The receptor source for this set is a human donor in good health (CMV status not recorded). Some clones in this sample may be carry-over from other donors' samples.

This chain links TRBV4-1 with TRBJ2-7; 7 nucleotides match TRBD2. Germline values: CDR1 MGHRA, CDR2 YSYEKL. The CDR3 spans 16 residues. With V trimmed by 4 bases and J by 3 bases, 12 bases remained unmatched. The CDR3 nucleotides are TGCGCCAGCAGCCTCACAGCAAGGCTAGCGGTCTACGAGCAGTACTTC. Translating it yields CASSLTARLAVYEQYF.

This clonotype appeared a single time. This chain connects TRBV4-1 to TRBJ2-7; the match to TRBD1 covers 7 bases. Looked up from germline, CDR1 is MGHRA and CDR2 is YSYEKL. CDR3 length equals 15 residues. With 2 bases clipped from V and 5 bases from J, the junction kept 9 bases outside the gene matches. The CDR3 DNA follows: TGCGCCAGCAGCCAAATAGGCACAGGGGATCACGAGCAGTACTTC. It codes for CASSQIGTGDHEQYF.

This clonotype has a count of ten or more. The chain is built from TRBV7-2 and TRBJ1-4; D not certain. Trimming removed 5 bases from V and 8 bases from J, with 15 bases in between. Germline V lookup: CDR1 SGHTA, CDR2 FQGNSA. This CDR3 region has 14 residues. The CDR3 loop is CASSPFKLYEKLFF. In DNA, the CDR3 is TGTGCCAGCAGCCCCTTTAAGCTATACGAAAAACTGTTTTTT.

The chain links TRBV20-1 to TRBJ1-3; D might be TRBD1 (6 bases). CDR3 length: 15 amino acids. The germline CDR1 and CDR2 sequences are DFQATT and SNEGSKA (reference sequence). Trimming left V 2 bases short and J 0 bases short, with 11 bases between. This CDR3 is CSARITGSSGNTIYF. CDR3 nucleotide sequence: TGCAGTGCTAGAATAACAGGGAGCTCTGGAAACACCATATATTTT.

The chain recombines TRBV6-6 with TRBJ2-3; possible D gene TRBD2, 6 bases. The V end lost 6 bases, the J end lost 3 bases, and 13 bases lay between the germline ends. Germline CDR1 MNHNY, CDR2 SVGAGI (reference sequence). There are 14 residues in the CDR3. The CDR3, as DNA: TGTGCCAGCAGCCTCACGGGGGAAACAGATACGCAGTATTTT. This encodes CASSLTGETDTQYF.

V gene TRBV7-2 combines with J gene TRBJ2-2, with 10 bases matching TRBD1. The germline CDR1 and CDR2 sequences are SGHTA and FQGNSA. CDR3 length: 17 amino acids. With 4 bases clipped from V and 8 bases from J, the junction kept 13 bases outside the gene matches. The CDR3 bases are TGTGCCAGCAGCTCTGAGAGGACAGGGGGGATTTCGGGGGAGCTGTTTTTT. The encoded protein is CASSSERTGGISGELFF.

This clonotype was observed a handful of times. The chain couples TRBV10-3 to TRBJ2-5, with no clear D. V was clipped by 0 bases and J by 1 base, with 15 bases between them. Per germline, CDR1 ENHRY and CDR2 SYGVKD. The CDR3 is made up of 17 amino acids. DNA of the CDR3: TGTGCCATCAGTGAGTCCGCTCCCCCCTCCGCCCAAGAGACCCAGTACTTC. Translation gives CAISESAPPSAQETQYF.

This clonotype has just a few counts. The gene calls are TRBV7-8 and TRBJ2-7; a possible D gene is TRBD1 (6 bases). Germline V gene data show CDR1 as SGHVS and CDR2 as FQNEAQ. The CDR3 extends over 13 amino acids. Trimming took 1 base from V and 7 from J, leaving 11 bases between them. CDR3 protein: CASSLVQGSEQYF. The CDR3 DNA follows: TGTGCCAGCAGCTTAGTACAGGGCAGTGAGCAGTACTTC.

The chain joins TRBV24-1 to TRBJ2-7; 12 bases are shared with TRBD2. V dropped 4 bases and J dropped 2; count of bases not matched to a gene: 5. The germline gives CDR1 KGHDR, CDR2 SFDVKD. The CDR3 is 16 amino acids. CDR3 sequence reads: CATSDSTSGGPYEQYF. Here the CDR3 DNA reads TGTGCCACCAGTGACTCGACTAGCGGGGGTCCCTACGAGCAGTACTTC.

The chain carries TRBV7-4 and TRBJ2-3; D unresolved. Germline CDR1 is SGHVT and CDR2 is SQSDAQ. The V gene lost 1 base and the J gene lost 2 bases, with 25 bases spanning the gap. This CDR3 region has 20 residues. The CDR3 spells CASSLDSVEIVMWPTDTQYF. CDR3 DNA: TGTGCCAGCAGCTTAGATTCGGTAGAAATCGTTATGTGGCCCACAGATACGCAGTATTTT. The variable domain in full, with the rest retrieved from reference TRBV7-4 and TRBJ2-3, is GAGVSQSPRYKVAKRGRDVALRCDSISGHVTLYWYRQTLGQGSEVLTYSQSDAQRDKSGRPSGRFSAERPERSVSTLKIQRTEQGDSAVYLCASSLDSVEIVMWPTDTQYFGPGTRLTVL.

This clonotype has just one count. The V and J genes are TRBV20-1 and TRBJ2-1, with TRBD1 identical over 10 bases. The CDR3 is made up of 14 amino acids. Germline V gene lookup returns CDR1 DFQATT and CDR2 SNEGSKA (reference sequence). The J segment lost 5 bases and the V segment lost 5 bases, leaving 6 bases of the junction unmatched. CDR3 coding DNA: TGCAGTGCTCTACTCGGGACAGGGGACAATGAGCAGTTCTTC. It specifies CSALLGTGDNEQFF.

CDR3 DNA sequence: TGTGCCAGCAGCGGTACTAGCGGGACCCCGGGGGGAGATACGCAGTATTTT. This codes for CASSGTSGTPGGDTQYF. The chain carries TRBV7-2 and TRBJ2-3; 10 nucleotides match TRBD2. This CDR3 is 17 amino acids long. Germline V CDR1 and CDR2: SGHTA, FQGNSA. After removal of 5 bases from V and 5 bases from J, the junction contained 13 bases not matched to a gene.

The V call is TRBV12-3 or TRBV12-4, the J call TRBJ2-3; D gene unclear. The CDR3 has 15 residues. V lost 7 bases and J 0 bases, leaving 14 bases between the germline ends. Written as DNA, the CDR3 is TGTGCCAGCACTCCCGGAAGCGTCAGCACAGATACGCAGTATTTT. This translates into CASTPGSVSTDTQYF.

In this sample, this clonotype turned up a few times. The J gene is TRBJ2-7, the V gene TRBV12-3 or TRBV12-4; 10 bases fit TRBD1. The CDR3 loop spans 14 amino acids. Trimming cost V 8 bases and J 6 bases; bases outside gene matches: 10. The CDR3 DNA follows: TGTGCCAGCGGTAGACAGGGGGCGCAAGGCGAGCAGTACTTC. Translation gives CASGRQGAQGEQYF.

The chain links TRBV12-3 or TRBV12-4 to TRBJ2-3; D is unclear. This CDR3 contains 12 residues. V was cut by 8 bases and J by 4 bases, with 10 bases left in between. DNA of the CDR3: TGTGCCAGCGTCACAGAGGCAGATACGCAGTATTTT. This translates into CASVTEADTQYF.

The sample holds a few counts of this clonotype. J is TRBJ2-3 and V is TRBV15, with 7 positions matching TRBD1. The V gene's germline CDR1 is LNHNV and CDR2 YYDKDF (reference sequence). The CDR3 is 14 amino acids. Trimming removed 5 bases from V and 3 bases from J; junction bases left unmatched: 5. CDR3 in amino acids: CATSFRQGTDTQYF. DNA for the CDR3: TGTGCCACCAGCTTCCGACAGGGAACAGATACGCAGTATTTT.

This clonotype has more than one count but fewer than ten. V usage is TRBV7-2 and J usage is TRBJ2-4; 8 positions match TRBD2. The V gene end was trimmed by 0 bases and the J gene end by 8 bases; junction bases not matched to a gene: 6. The CDR3 runs to 15 residues. The germline gives CDR1 SGHTA, CDR2 FQGNSA. The CDR3 coding sequence is TGTGCCAGCAGCTTAGCGGCGGGGGGTAGCGACATTCAGTACTTC. Protein: CASSLAAGGSDIQYF. The whole variable domain, remainder taken from reference TRBV7-2 and TRBJ2-4, is GAGVSQSPSNKVTEKGKDVELRCDPISGHTALYWYRQSLGQGLEFLIYFQGNSAPDKSGLPSDRFSAERTGGSVSTLTIQRTQQEDSAVYLCASSLAAGGSDIQYFGAGTRLSVL.

The rearrangement links TRBV7-9 to TRBJ1-2; possible D gene TRBD1, 6 bases. The CDR3 contains 14 residues. Deletions cut 3 bases from V and 13 bases from J, with 21 bases between. Germline V gene data show CDR1 as SEHNR and CDR2 as FQNEAQ (reference sequence). The CDR3 here is CASSFEQGSLRCTF. In DNA form, the CDR3 reads TGTGCCAGCAGCTTTGAACAGGGCAGTCTCCGCTGCACCTTC.

This clonotype was counted a single time. The gene calls are TRBV18 and TRBJ1-1; TRBD1 matches 8 bases. Germline V CDR1 and CDR2: KGHSH, LQKENI. V lost 2 bases and J lost 8; bases outside the gene matches: 13. The CDR3 runs to 16 residues. The CDR3: CASSPSLTGRDREAFF. The CDR3 DNA reads as TGTGCCAGCTCACCAAGCCTTACTGGGCGGGACAGGGAAGCTTTCTTT.

The chain joins TRBV24-1 to TRBJ2-5; possible D gene TRBD2, 7 bases. Germline V gene data show CDR1 as KGHDR and CDR2 as SFDVKD. This CDR3 comprises 16 residues. Trimming cost V 8 bases and J 5 bases, with 23 bases left between them. DNA of the CDR3: TGTGCCACCATGGGGGGGGCCTTCCCTCAAGTGGAGACCCAGTACTTC. This encodes CATMGGAFPQVETQYF.

The chain joins TRBV5-5 to TRBJ2-1; D unresolved. V lost 1 base and J 3 bases, leaving 8 bases between the germline ends. The CDR3 runs 14 residues. Germline V gene sequence: CDR1 SGHKS, CDR2 YYEKEE (reference sequence). The CDR3 region is CASSLYGVYNEQFF. The CDR3, as DNA: TGTGCCAGCAGCTTGTACGGCGTCTACAATGAGCAGTTCTTC.

The J gene is TRBJ1-5, the V gene TRBV12-3 or TRBV12-4, with D unresolved. V was trimmed by 7 bases and J by 5 bases, leaving 9 bases between them. The length of the CDR3 is 12 residues. In nucleotides, the CDR3 is TGTGCCAGCACCCGGGGTGATCAGCCCCAGCATTTT. Encoded protein: CASTRGDQPQHF.

The chain is built from TRBV7-2 and TRBJ1-2; 7 bases fit TRBD1. This CDR3 region has 14 residues. Germline CDR1 is SGHTA and CDR2 is FQGNSA. The V and J ends lost 1 base and 4 bases, in that order; junction bases with no gene match: 3. CDR3 region: CASSLETGTYGYTF. CDR3 in DNA: TGTGCCAGCAGCTTAGAGACAGGGACCTATGGCTACACCTTC.

The J gene is TRBJ2-7, the V gene TRBV4-2; tentatively, D is TRBD1 or TRBD2 (6 bases each). The V gene's germline CDR1 is LGHNA and CDR2 YNFKEQ. The V end was cut by 1 base, the J end by 1 base, with 14 bases between. This CDR3 is built from 16 residues. The CDR3 coding sequence is TGTGCCAGCAGCCAAGCACACGGGGGCCTTTCCTACGAGCAGTACTTC. Its protein product is CASSQAHGGLSYEQYF.

This clonotype was picked up one time. The chain has TRBV6-1 and TRBJ2-5; 9 positions match TRBD1. The CDR3 has 15 amino acids. J lost 2 bases, V lost 4 bases, and 5 bases had no gene match. From germline, CDR1 is MNHNS and CDR2 SASEGT. The CDR3 nucleotides are TGTGCCAGCAGTGCCAACAGGGGGCCGCAAGAGACCCAGTACTTC. Its protein product is CASSANRGPQETQYF.

The V call is TRBV12-3 or TRBV12-4, the J call TRBJ1-1; D gene uncertain. Trimming took off 7 bases at V and 1 base at J, with 10 bases between the two ends. This CDR3 comprises 13 residues. This CDR3 is CASTLFSNTEAFF. In nucleotides, the CDR3 is TGTGCCAGCACCCTATTTTCGAACACTGAAGCTTTCTTT.

This chain links TRBV12-3 or TRBV12-4 with TRBJ2-3, with 8 bases matching TRBD2. The CDR3 extends over 14 amino acids. V was pared by 7 bases and J by 4 bases, with 7 bases of the junction left unmatched. The CDR3 sequence is CASIPGGGSDTQYF. The CDR3 DNA follows: TGTGCCAGCATCCCCGGGGGGGGCTCAGATACGCAGTATTTT.

V is TRBV6-2 or TRBV6-3 and J is TRBJ1-1; tentative D call: TRBD1 (6 bases). The ends were cut back, 2 bases at V and 6 bases at J, with 7 bases in the middle. The germline V gene has CDR1 MNHEY and CDR2 SVGEGT. The CDR3 runs 12 residues. The CDR3 nucleotides read TGTGCCAGCAGTTACAGGGGGGCTGAAGCTTTCTTT. This codes for CASSYRGAEAFF.